The 21 T cell receptor beta chains reported below all come from one sample, sequenced in a study of T cells expressing NK-cell markers. With the 5' RACE reads reprocessed, TCRdb shows one record per CDR3 protein and no DNA. This sample's clone table lists under 200,000 distinct CDR3 sequences. Sequencing used blood T cells: a sorted CD56 or NKG2C T cell subset, CD4+ or CD8+ T cells, or bulk PBMC T cells (not recorded which). These receptors were obtained from a woman between 18 and 75 years old in good health.

The chain has TRBV5-1 and TRBJ2-1. Germline loops: CDR1 SGHRS, CDR2 YFSETQ. This CDR3 contains 16 residues. The CDR3 loop reads CASSLAAVSSYNEQFF.

The CDR3 loop reads CASSSPGTKAEQYF. The genes are TRBV7-2 and TRBJ2-7; the TRBD1 assignment by TCRdb is unverifiable without DNA. This CDR3 comprises 14 residues. Germline values: CDR1 SGHTA, CDR2 FQGNSA.

The gene calls are TRBV25-1 and TRBJ2-3. The CDR3 runs 15 residues. The germline gives CDR1 MGHDK, CDR2 SYGVNS. Here the CDR3 reads CASSDRSQNTDTQYF.

This rearrangement joins TRBV5-1 to TRBJ2-3; no DNA is available, so the TRBD1 call from TCRdb remains unchecked. Per the germline V gene, CDR1 is SGHRS and CDR2 is YFSETQ. CDR3 length: 15 amino acids. This CDR3 reads CASTIQGAQTDTQYF. Filled out from reference TRBV5-1 and TRBJ2-3, the complete variable domain reads KAGVTQTPRYLIKTRGQQVTLSCSPISGHRSVSWYQQTPGQGLQFLFEYFSETQRNKGNFPGRFSGRQFSNSRSEMNVSTLELGDSALYLCASTIQGAQTDTQYFGPGTRLTVL.

The chain couples TRBV29-1 to TRBJ2-5; TCRdb lists TRBD2, though no DNA is available to test this call. Germline-derived CDR1 and CDR2 are SQVTM and ANQGSEA. The CDR3 is made up of 14 amino acids. This CDR3 reads CSVNRLAFQETQYF.

V usage is TRBV5-5 and J usage is TRBJ2-3; as DNA is missing, the TRBD1 call by TCRdb cannot be tested. The CDR3 covers 15 residues. The germline gives CDR1 SGHKS, CDR2 YYEKEE (reference sequence). The CDR3 loop is CASSLVGGNTDTQYF.

This chain links TRBV2 with TRBJ1-4. CDR1 SNHLY and CDR2 FYNNEI come from the germline V gene. The CDR3 length is 13 residues. CDR3 sequence: CASSGRGNEKLFF.

V gene TRBV5-1 combines with J gene TRBJ2-1; the D call from TCRdb, TRBD2, cannot be confirmed without DNA. CDR1 and CDR2 (germline): SGHRS, YFSETQ. The CDR3 sequence is 15 residues long. The CDR3 is CASSLRGLVYNEQFF.

The V gene is TRBV30, the J gene TRBJ1-1. The V gene's germline CDR1 is GTSNPN and CDR2 SVGIG (reference sequence). The CDR3 is made up of 15 amino acids. The CDR3 sequence: CAWSVLWGMNTEAFF.

This chain links TRBV12-3 or TRBV12-4 with TRBJ2-3; the TCRdb call, TRBD2, lacks DNA for checking. The CDR3 is 16 residues long. The CDR3 sequence: CASSLMAGGRTDTQYF.

The V gene is TRBV12-3 or TRBV12-4, the J gene TRBJ2-5; TCRdb returns TRBD2, unconfirmable since there is no DNA. CDR3 length: 18 residues. The CDR3 is CASSLARGTRGLQETQYF.

Here the CDR3 reads CASVRGPTYNEQFF. This chain uses TRBV6-2 or TRBV6-3 with TRBJ2-1; TCRdb proposes TRBD1, but this gene call is untestable without DNA. The germline CDR1 and CDR2 sequences are MNHEY and SVGEGT. The CDR3 consists of 14 residues.

This rearrangement joins TRBV20-1 to TRBJ2-2. CDR3 size: 12 residues. Germline V gene lookup returns CDR1 DFQATT and CDR2 SNEGSKA (reference sequence). The CDR3 sequence: CSAREPAGELFF.

The chain recombines TRBV9 with TRBJ1-6; the TCRdb call, TRBD1, lacks DNA for checking. The germline V gene encodes CDR1 SGDLS and CDR2 YYNGEE. This CDR3 spans 17 amino acids. The CDR3 reads CASSEGFGGGANSPLHF.

The CDR3 region is CASSYYGNYGYTF. The rearrangement links TRBV6-5 to TRBJ1-2. This CDR3 has 13 residues. Germline CDR1 reads MNHEY; CDR2 reads SVGAGI.

The rearrangement joins TRBV3-1 to TRBJ1-2; the TCRdb D gene call, TRBD1, has no DNA to confirm it. In germline, CDR1 is LGHDT, CDR2 YNNKEL (reference sequence). The CDR3 loop spans 17 amino acids. CDR3 loop: CASSPKTLSRGGYGYTF.

This rearrangement joins TRBV5-4 to TRBJ2-3; TCRdb's D gene call, TRBD1, goes unchecked for lack of DNA. In germline, CDR1 is SGHNT, CDR2 YYREEE (reference sequence). This CDR3 is 15 amino acids long. CDR3: CASSLAWGGTDTQYF.

V is TRBV11-1 and J is TRBJ2-1. Germline V CDR1 and CDR2: SGHAT, FQDESV (reference sequence). CDR3 size: 14 residues. This chain's CDR3 is CASSTTPSYNEQFF.

The chain carries TRBV21-1 and TRBJ2-2; the TRBD2 assignment by TCRdb is unverifiable without DNA. TRBV21-1 is termed a pseudogene. The CDR3 consists of 18 residues. CDR3: CASSKRTSGGAFAGELFF.

The chain combines TRBV2 with TRBJ2-2. This CDR3 region has 14 residues. Germline CDR1 reads SNHLY; CDR2 reads FYNNEI. CDR3 loop: CASSAAMNTGELFF.

The chain joins TRBV5-1 to TRBJ2-5; TCRdb returns TRBD1, unconfirmable since there is no DNA. The CDR3 is 16 amino acids. Germline assignment: CDR1 SGHRS and CDR2 YFSETQ. CDR3 region: CASSLERGTGKETQYF.